Following are 31 T cell receptor beta chains from one sample sequenced in a study of shared clonotypes between healthy human individuals. TCRdb keeps only in-frame clones here, not all; method: immunoSEQ multiplex PCR. Counted here are 2 million to 2.5 million clones, approximately 90% occurring once; the ten biggest clones make up around 0.4%. Sequenced input: naive CD4+ T cells from PBMCs. The subset here: CD45RA+ positively selected. The receptors stem from a man aged 18 to 29 in good health. Some clones in this sample may be carry-over from other donors' samples.

The rearrangement links TRBV6-5 to TRBJ2-5, with unresolved D. The CDR3 loop spans 14 amino acids. Trimming cost V 5 bases and J 1 base, with 11 bases left between them. Germline V gene data show CDR1 as MNHEY and CDR2 as SVGAGI. CDR3 sequence reads: CASSQLRAQETQYF. Here the CDR3 DNA reads TGTGCCAGCAGTCAACTCCGAGCCCAAGAGACCCAGTACTTC.

This chain links TRBV7-7 with TRBJ2-5; the D gene could be TRBD1 or TRBD2 (6 bases each). This CDR3 contains 14 residues. Trimming cost V 2 bases and J 1 base, with 8 bases left between them. Germline lookup yields CDR1 SSHAT and CDR2 FNYEAQ (reference sequence). CDR3 coding DNA: TGTGCCAGCAGCTTACCGGGGGCCCAAGAGACCCAGTACTTC. Residues: CASSLPGAQETQYF.

Worth noting for this clone: Other DNA variants within this sample encode the same CDR3. This chain connects TRBV27 to TRBJ1-5; 7 bases fit TRBD1. Germline assignment: CDR1 MNHEY and CDR2 SMNVEV (reference sequence). Trimming at V came to 5 bases and at J to 2 bases, leaving 0 bases not matched to a gene. The CDR3 runs to 13 residues. CDR3 coding DNA: TGTGCCAGCAGTGGACAGGGCAATCAGCCCCAGCATTTT. Its translation is CASSGQGNQPQHF.

The CDR3 sequence: CATSRGGATGSEQYF. In DNA form, the CDR3 reads TGTGCCACCAGCAGAGGAGGTGCGACAGGGAGTGAGCAGTACTTC. The V call is TRBV15, the J call TRBJ2-7, with TRBD1 matching over 7 bases. Germline-derived CDR1 and CDR2 are LNHNV and YYDKDF (reference sequence). The CDR3 contains 15 residues. V was pared by 1 base and J by 7 bases, with 10 bases of the junction left unmatched.

The rearrangement joins TRBV27 to TRBJ1-2; 7 bases map to TRBD1. CDR1 and CDR2 from the germline V gene are MNHEY and SMNVEV (reference sequence). V lost 5 bases, J lost 4 bases, and 10 bases stayed unmatched. The CDR3 spans 15 residues. The CDR3 region is CASSPRQGHTYGYTF. CDR3 nucleotides: TGTGCCAGCAGTCCTAGACAGGGCCACACCTATGGCTACACCTTC.

The genes are TRBV28 and TRBJ1-3; possibly TRBD1 for D (6 bases). Germline V CDR1 and CDR2: MDHEN, SYDVKM. The CDR3 spans 16 residues. V was cut by 5 bases and J by 0 bases, with 14 bases left in between. Here the CDR3 reads CASSPGGARSGNTIYF. CDR3 coding DNA: TGTGCCAGCAGTCCCGGGGGGGCCCGCTCTGGAAACACCATATATTTT.

The rearrangement uses TRBV19 and TRBJ2-5; 8 bases line up with TRBD1. CDR3 size: 16 residues. Germline CDR1 reads LNHDA; CDR2 reads SQIVND (reference sequence). V dropped 3 bases and J dropped 4; count of bases not matched to a gene: 10. The CDR3 DNA sequence: TGTGCCAGTAGTATTCCCGGACAGGGCTTGGGAGAGACCCAGTACTTC. Its protein is CASSIPGQGLGETQYF.

V usage is TRBV5-8 and J usage is TRBJ2-7; 7 positions agree with TRBD2. V dropped 4 bases and J dropped 9; count of bases not matched to a gene: 22. Germline V gene lookup returns CDR1 SGHTS and CDR2 YDEGEE. The CDR3 sequence is 17 residues long. The CDR3 region is CASSIRAAGTIPGAQYF. The DNA for the CDR3 is TGTGCCAGCAGCATCCGGGCCGCCGGGACTATCCCTGGGGCGCAGTACTTC.

The V and J genes are TRBV28 and TRBJ2-7; TRBD2 aligns across 13 bases. The CDR3 is 14 residues long. V gave up 10 bases and J gave up 6 bases; unmatched junction bases: 9. Germline-derived CDR1 and CDR2 are MDHEN and SYDVKM. In DNA, the CDR3 is TGTGCCACCCAACTAGCGGGAGGGCCCTCCGAGCAGTACTTC. Translated, it gives CATQLAGGPSEQYF.

The V gene is TRBV2, the J gene TRBJ2-1; TRBD1 matches 8 bases. V lost 7 bases to trimming and J lost 8 bases; unmatched junction nucleotides: 7. Germline V gene lookup returns CDR1 SNHLY and CDR2 FYNNEI. The CDR3 sequence is 13 residues long. CDR3 protein: CASTQDRGYEQFF. The CDR3 region has the DNA TGTGCCAGCACCCAAGACAGGGGATATGAGCAGTTCTTC. Filled out from reference TRBV2 and TRBJ2-1, the complete variable domain reads EPEVTQTPSHQVTQMGQEVILRCVPISNHLYFYWYRQILGQKVEFLVSFYNNEISEKSEIFDDQFSVERPDGSNFTLKIRSTKLEDSAMYFCASTQDRGYEQFFGPGTRLTVL.

The chain joins TRBV14 to TRBJ2-2; D possibly matches TRBD1 or TRBD2 (5 bases each). V shed 1 base and J shed 0 bases, with 18 bases lying between them. The CDR3 consists of 19 residues. Per the germline V gene, CDR1 is SGHDN and CDR2 is FVKESK. CDR3 loop: CASSQGGPGRLSNTGELFF. The CDR3 nucleotides are TGTGCCAGCAGCCAAGGGGGCCCGGGGCGACTGTCGAACACCGGGGAGCTGTTTTTT.

This rearrangement joins TRBV5-1 to TRBJ2-5; 8 bases are a match to TRBD2. The J call is in doubt because the DNA end fits TRBJ2-7 better. Germline assignment: CDR1 SGHRS and CDR2 YFSETQ. The CDR3 has 14 residues. The CDR3 DNA reads as TGCGCCAGCAGATATCTGACTAGCGTCTACGAGCAGTACTTC. Amino acid sequence: CASRYLTSVYEQYF.

The genes are TRBV30 and TRBJ2-1; no definite D call. With 4 bases removed from V and 12 bases from J, the gap between germline ends came to 19 bases. Germline V gene lookup returns CDR1 GTSNPN and CDR2 SVGIG (reference sequence). This CDR3 has 13 residues. DNA of the CDR3: TGTGCCTGGACGCCGGAAATGGGGATAGCGCAGTTCTTC. Translation: CAWTPEMGIAQFF.

Notes on this clone: In the same sample, other DNA sequences code for this CDR3. The chain uses TRBV6-1 and TRBJ2-7; 7 positions match TRBD1. The length of the CDR3 is 14 residues. V shed 4 bases and J 1 base; nucleotides not matched to a gene: 4. Germline assignment: CDR1 MNHNS and CDR2 SASEGT. The DNA for the CDR3 is TGTGCCAGCAGTGCCAGACAGGGATCCTACGAGCAGTACTTC. This sequence encodes CASSARQGSYEQYF.

The sample holds one count of this clone. V is TRBV10-3 and J is TRBJ1-3; unclear D gene. The CDR3 runs 12 residues. Trimming left V 0 bases short and J 7 bases short, with 4 bases between. Germline V gene data show CDR1 as ENHRY and CDR2 as SYGVKD. The CDR3 sequence: CAISESWNTIYF. In nucleotides, the CDR3 is TGTGCCATCAGTGAGTCGTGGAACACCATATATTTT.

This chain connects TRBV12-5 to TRBJ2-1; 8 nucleotides align to TRBD1. Per the germline V gene, CDR1 is LGHNT and CDR2 is FRNRAP. The CDR3 has 13 residues. V was clipped by 6 bases and J by 9 bases; unmatched bases: 7. In nucleotides, the CDR3 is TGTGCTAGTGGATTGACAGGGGATGCTGAGCAGTTCTTC. Protein: CASGLTGDAEQFF.

This clone was recorded once. The sample contains more than one DNA sequence encoding this CDR3. The chain couples TRBV9 to TRBJ2-7; 7 nucleotides align to TRBD1. The V gene's germline CDR1 is SGDLS and CDR2 YYNGEE. The V segment lost 0 bases and the J segment 2 bases; nucleotides outside the gene matches: 5. This CDR3 contains 15 residues. The CDR3 reads CASSVGGQGAYEQYF. Written as DNA, the CDR3 is TGTGCCAGCAGCGTAGGGGGGCAGGGGGCCTACGAGCAGTACTTC. The full variable domain, with the rest looked up from reference TRBV9 and TRBJ2-7, is DSGVTQTPKHLITATGQRVTLRCSPRSGDLSVYWYQQSLDQGLQFLIQYYNGEERAKGNILERFSAQQFPDLHSELNLSSLELGDSALYFCASSVGGQGAYEQYFGPGTRLTVT.

A note on this clone: This CDR3 is also generated by other DNA sequences in the sample. This chain connects TRBV27 to TRBJ2-2, with D perhaps matching TRBD2 (6 bases). Between the trimmed V and J ends, which lost 3 bases and 0 bases, there was a span of 8 bases. Germline CDR1 and CDR2: MNHEY and SMNVEV (reference sequence). The CDR3 consists of 15 residues. The CDR3 is CASSFGGTNTGELFF. Here the CDR3 DNA reads TGTGCCAGCAGTTTTGGGGGGACGAACACCGGGGAGCTGTTTTTT.

V is TRBV2 and J is TRBJ2-2; possibly TRBD1 or TRBD2 for D (5 bases each). V lost 8 bases to trimming and J lost 6 bases, with 19 bases between them. Germline V lookup: CDR1 SNHLY, CDR2 FYNNEI. The CDR3 is 15 residues long. DNA of the CDR3: TGTGCCAGCGGTCGGGTAGGCCGAGGGGCCGGGGAGCTGTTTTTT. Residues: CASGRVGRGAGELFF. The full variable domain, rest sourced from reference TRBV2 and TRBJ2-2, is EPEVTQTPSHQVTQMGQEVILRCVPISNHLYFYWYRQILGQKVEFLVSFYNNEISEKSEIFDDQFSVERPDGSNFTLKIRSTKLEDSAMYFCASGRVGRGAGELFFGEGSRLTVL.

The chain recombines TRBV15 with TRBJ2-3; D remains unclear. Trimming took off 2 bases at V and 6 bases at J, with 6 bases between the two ends. The CDR3 extends over 12 amino acids. Per germline, CDR1 LNHNV and CDR2 YYDKDF (reference sequence). The CDR3 sequence is CATSRTADTQYF. The DNA for the CDR3 is TGTGCCACCAGCAGAACTGCGGATACGCAGTATTTT.

The chain employs TRBV28 and TRBJ1-5, with TRBD1 identical over 8 bases. CDR1 is MDHEN and CDR2 is SYDVKM in the germline V gene. With 6 bases clipped from V and 6 bases from J, the junction kept 4 bases outside the gene matches. The CDR3 is 13 residues long. CDR3 protein: CASRIQGVQPQHF. CDR3 DNA sequence: TGTGCCAGCAGAATACAGGGGGTTCAGCCCCAGCATTTT.

The table lists this clone with a count of one. The chain combines TRBV9 with TRBJ2-1; 8 nucleotides line up with TRBD2. This CDR3 is built from 15 residues. Germline V gene lookup returns CDR1 SGDLS and CDR2 YYNGEE. The V and J ends lost 3 bases and 5 bases, in that order; junction bases with no gene match: 7. The CDR3 region has the DNA TGTGCCAGCAGCGGAAACGGGACTAGTCACAATGAGCAGTTCTTC. This translates into CASSGNGTSHNEQFF.

This chain uses TRBV10-1 with TRBJ2-1, with TRBD2 matching over 16 bases. The junction had 10 bases not matched to a gene; V was cut back by 10 bases and J by 1 base. Germline CDR1 WNHNN, CDR2 SYGVQD (reference sequence). CDR3 length: 18 amino acids. CDR3 in amino acids: CATRGTSGRVISYNEQFF. Here the CDR3 DNA reads TGCGCCACCAGGGGGACTAGCGGGAGGGTAATTTCCTACAATGAGCAGTTCTTC.

CDR3 nucleotide sequence: TGTGCCAGCAGTAGACAGGGGAACGGGGAGCTGTTTTTT. Translating it yields CASSRQGNGELFF. This rearrangement joins TRBV6-1 to TRBJ2-2; TRBD1 matches 8 bases. This CDR3 comprises 13 residues. V was pared by 5 bases and J by 7 bases, with 3 bases of the junction left unmatched. Germline V gene data show CDR1 as MNHNS and CDR2 as SASEGT.

The V call is TRBV7-9, the J call TRBJ1-3, with a tentative D call TRBD1 (5 bases). The CDR3 is made up of 15 amino acids. Trimming shortened V by 5 bases and J by 4 bases, and 15 bases separated the two germline ends. Germline-derived CDR1 and CDR2 are SEHNR and FQNEAQ (reference sequence). The CDR3 bases are TGTGCCAGCAGCACCTACCGGGACCTCGGAAACACCATATATTTT. It encodes CASSTYRDLGNTIYF.

The gene calls are TRBV28 and TRBJ2-2; D unclear. Germline V gene sequence: CDR1 MDHEN, CDR2 SYDVKM. The length of the CDR3 is 14 residues. The ends were cut back, 7 bases at V and 1 base at J, with 10 bases in the middle. The CDR3 protein is CASKDAGNTGELFF. The CDR3 DNA reads as TGTGCCAGCAAAGACGCAGGGAACACCGGGGAGCTGTTTTTT.

This chain uses TRBV7-8 with TRBJ1-6; D is unclear. Between the trimmed V and J ends, which lost 2 bases and 9 bases, there was a span of 8 bases. Germline-derived CDR1 and CDR2 are SGHVS and FQNEAQ. The CDR3 is made up of 13 amino acids. The CDR3 loop is CASSLRMRSPLHF. CDR3 nucleotide sequence: TGTGCCAGCAGCTTACGTATGCGTTCACCCCTCCACTTT. The whole variable domain, remainder taken from reference TRBV7-8 and TRBJ1-6, is GAGVSQSPRYKVAKRGQDVALRCDPISGHVSLFWYQQALGQGPEFLTYFQNEAQLDKSGLPSDRFFAERPEGSVSTLKIQRTQQEDSAVYLCASSLRMRSPLHFGNGTRLTVT.

V and J are TRBV7-9 and TRBJ2-3, with 8 bases fitting TRBD1. The length of the CDR3 is 15 residues. Trimming at V came to 7 bases and at J to 4 bases, leaving 10 bases not matched to a gene. Per germline, CDR1 SEHNR and CDR2 FQNEAQ (reference sequence). The CDR3 region is CASITGQALADTQYF. Here the CDR3 DNA reads TGTGCCAGCATCACGGGACAGGCTTTAGCAGATACGCAGTATTTT.

The chain is built from TRBV5-1 and TRBJ2-7, with a tentative D call TRBD1 (6 bases). The CDR3 extends over 15 amino acids. V lost 3 bases and J lost 2, with 15 bases in between. Germline V CDR1 and CDR2: SGHRS, YFSETQ. Here the CDR3 reads CASSYRVGAAYEQYF. CDR3 DNA sequence: TGCGCCAGCAGCTACAGGGTTGGGGCGGCCTACGAGCAGTACTTC. The full variable domain, completed using reference TRBV5-1 and TRBJ2-7, is KAGVTQTPRYLIKTRGQQVTLSCSPISGHRSVSWYQQTPGQGLQFLFEYFSETQRNKGNFPGRFSGRQFSNSRSEMNVSTLELGDSALYLCASSYRVGAAYEQYFGPGTRLTVT.

About this clone: At the DNA level, this CDR3 is encoded by other sequences in the same sample as well. The rearrangement joins TRBV2 to TRBJ2-7; D uncertain. The germline V gene has CDR1 SNHLY and CDR2 FYNNEI. The CDR3 is made up of 11 amino acids. The ends were cut back, 4 bases at V and 4 bases at J, with 5 bases in the middle. The chain's CDR3 is CASSAGYEQYF. In nucleotides, the CDR3 is TGTGCCAGCAGTGCGGGTTACGAGCAGTACTTC.

The chain combines TRBV28 with TRBJ2-3; weak D call: TRBD2 (6 bases). Germline lookup yields CDR1 MDHEN and CDR2 SYDVKM. This CDR3 has 14 residues. Trimming cost V 6 bases and J 0 bases, with 10 bases left between them. For the CDR3, the DNA is TGTGCCAGCAGGGAGGGAGGCAGCACAGATACGCAGTATTTT. Its translation: CASREGGSTDTQYF.